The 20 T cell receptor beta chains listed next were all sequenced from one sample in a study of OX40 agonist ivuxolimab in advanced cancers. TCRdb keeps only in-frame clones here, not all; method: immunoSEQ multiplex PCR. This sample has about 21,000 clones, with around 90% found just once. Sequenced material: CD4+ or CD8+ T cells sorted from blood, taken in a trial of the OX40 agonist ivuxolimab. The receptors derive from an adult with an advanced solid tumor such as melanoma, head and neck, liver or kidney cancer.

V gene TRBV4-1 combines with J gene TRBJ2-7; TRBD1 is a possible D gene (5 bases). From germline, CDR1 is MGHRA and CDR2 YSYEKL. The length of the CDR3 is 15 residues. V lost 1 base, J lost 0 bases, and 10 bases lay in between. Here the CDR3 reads CASSQGQLDSYEQYF. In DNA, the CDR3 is TGCGCCAGCAGCCAAGGACAGTTAGACTCCTACGAGCAGTACTTC.

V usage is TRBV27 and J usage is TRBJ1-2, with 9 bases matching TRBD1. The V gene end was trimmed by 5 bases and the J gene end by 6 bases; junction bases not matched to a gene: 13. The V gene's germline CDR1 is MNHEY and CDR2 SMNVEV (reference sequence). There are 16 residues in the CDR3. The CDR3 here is CASSRGARDRVHGYTF. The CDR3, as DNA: TGTGCCAGCAGTAGGGGGGCTCGGGACAGGGTTCATGGCTACACCTTC.

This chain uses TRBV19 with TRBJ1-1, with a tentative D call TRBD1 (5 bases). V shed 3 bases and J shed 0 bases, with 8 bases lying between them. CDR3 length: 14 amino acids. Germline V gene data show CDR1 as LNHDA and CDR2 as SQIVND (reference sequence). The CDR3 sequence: CASSIGALNTEAFF. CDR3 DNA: TGTGCCAGTAGTATTGGGGCTTTGAACACTGAAGCTTTCTTT.

CDR3 region: CASSLTVADTQYF. CDR3 sequence (DNA): TGTGCCAGCAGCTTGACGGTGGCAGATACGCAGTATTTT. This chain connects TRBV5-6 to TRBJ2-3; no definite D call. The CDR3 covers 13 residues. Trimming took off 1 base at V and 4 bases at J, with 7 bases between the two ends. Germline V gene lookup returns CDR1 SGHDT and CDR2 YYEEEE.

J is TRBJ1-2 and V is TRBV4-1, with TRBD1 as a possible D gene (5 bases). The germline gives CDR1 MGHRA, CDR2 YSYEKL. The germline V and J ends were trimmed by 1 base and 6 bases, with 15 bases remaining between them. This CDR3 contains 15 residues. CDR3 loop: CASSQVPVRVHGYTF. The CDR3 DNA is TGCGCCAGCAGCCAAGTCCCGGTCAGGGTTCATGGCTACACCTTC.

The CDR3 reads CASSSQRGLNYGYTF. CDR3 in DNA: TGTGCCAGCAGCTCTCAACGGGGCCTAAACTATGGCTACACCTTC. V and J are TRBV7-8 and TRBJ1-2; possible D gene TRBD1, 5 bases. Germline loops: CDR1 SGHVS, CDR2 FQNEAQ. Trimming removed 4 bases at V and 2 bases at J, with 14 bases between. The CDR3 length is 15 residues.

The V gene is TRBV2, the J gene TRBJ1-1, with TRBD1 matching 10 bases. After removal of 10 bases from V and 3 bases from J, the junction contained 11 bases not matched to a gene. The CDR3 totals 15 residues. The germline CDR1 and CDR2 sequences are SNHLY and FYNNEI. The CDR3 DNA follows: TGTGCCAAGGGACAGGGGTTCTTTGTGTACACTGAAGCTTTCTTT. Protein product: CAKGQGFFVYTEAFF.

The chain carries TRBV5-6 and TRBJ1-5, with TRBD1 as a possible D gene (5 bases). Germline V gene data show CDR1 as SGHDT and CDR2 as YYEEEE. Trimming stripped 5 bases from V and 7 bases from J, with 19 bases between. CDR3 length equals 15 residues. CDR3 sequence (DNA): TGTGCCAGCAGGAGAGCTCCCCAGGGTACGCAGCCCCAGCATTTT. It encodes CASRRAPQGTQPQHF.

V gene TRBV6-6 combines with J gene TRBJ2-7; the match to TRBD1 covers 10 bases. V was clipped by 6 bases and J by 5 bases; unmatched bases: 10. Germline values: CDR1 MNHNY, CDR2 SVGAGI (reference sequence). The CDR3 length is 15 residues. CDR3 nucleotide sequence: TGTGCCAGCAGCCCTAGACAGGGGGCGATGAACGAGCAGTACTTC. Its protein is CASSPRQGAMNEQYF.

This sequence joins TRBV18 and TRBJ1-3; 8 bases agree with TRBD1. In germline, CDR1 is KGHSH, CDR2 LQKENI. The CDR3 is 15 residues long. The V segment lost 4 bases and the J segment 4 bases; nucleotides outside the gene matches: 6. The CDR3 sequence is CASSQTGVPGNTIYF. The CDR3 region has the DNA TGTGCCAGCTCACAGACAGGGGTCCCCGGAAACACCATATATTTT.

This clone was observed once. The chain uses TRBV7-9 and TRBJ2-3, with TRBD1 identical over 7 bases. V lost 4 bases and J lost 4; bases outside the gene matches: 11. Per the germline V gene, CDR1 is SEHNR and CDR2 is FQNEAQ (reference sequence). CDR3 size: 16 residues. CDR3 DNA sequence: TGTGCCAGCAGCTATGGGGGACAGCTGGTCGCAGATACGCAGTATTTT. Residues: CASSYGGQLVADTQYF.

Here the CDR3 DNA reads TGTGCCAGCGGGGCAGACACCGGGGAGCTGTTTTTT. Residues: CASGADTGELFF. V is TRBV7-9 and J is TRBJ2-2, with D possibly matching TRBD1 (5 bases). From germline, CDR1 is SEHNR and CDR2 FQNEAQ (reference sequence). Trimming shortened V by 8 bases and J by 3 bases, and 7 bases separated the two germline ends. The CDR3 runs 12 residues.

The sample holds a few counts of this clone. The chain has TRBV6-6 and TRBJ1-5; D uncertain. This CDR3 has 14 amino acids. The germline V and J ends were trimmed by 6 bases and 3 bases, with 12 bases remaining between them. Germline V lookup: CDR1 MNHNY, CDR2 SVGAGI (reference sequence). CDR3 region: CASRPLGFNQPQHF. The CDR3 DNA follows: TGTGCCAGCAGGCCCCTGGGGTTCAATCAGCCCCAGCATTTT.

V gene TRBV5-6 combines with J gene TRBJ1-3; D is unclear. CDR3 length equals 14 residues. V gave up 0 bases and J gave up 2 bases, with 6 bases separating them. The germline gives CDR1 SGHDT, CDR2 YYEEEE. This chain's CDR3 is CASSLVGTGNTIYF. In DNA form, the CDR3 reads TGTGCCAGCAGCTTGGTAGGGACTGGAAACACCATATATTTT.

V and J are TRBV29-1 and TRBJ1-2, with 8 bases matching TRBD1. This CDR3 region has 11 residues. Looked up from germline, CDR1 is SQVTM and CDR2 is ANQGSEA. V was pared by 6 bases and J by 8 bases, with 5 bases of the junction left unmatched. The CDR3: CSVPGQEGYTF. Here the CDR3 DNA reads TGCAGCGTCCCGGGACAGGAGGGCTACACCTTC.

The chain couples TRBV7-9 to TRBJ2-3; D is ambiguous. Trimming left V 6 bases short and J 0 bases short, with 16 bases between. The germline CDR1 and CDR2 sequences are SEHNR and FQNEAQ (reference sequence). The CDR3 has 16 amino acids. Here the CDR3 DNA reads TGTGCCAGCAGGTTACGGATAGCAGCTAGCACAGATACGCAGTATTTT. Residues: CASRLRIAASTDTQYF.

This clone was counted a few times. The CDR3 protein is CASSYRPGQGNEQYF. CDR3 coding DNA: TGTGCCAGCAGCTACCGACCGGGACAGGGAAACGAGCAGTACTTC. The V call is TRBV13, the J call TRBJ2-7, with 9 nucleotides matching TRBD1. The ends lost 4 bases at V and 5 bases at J; junction bases unmatched: 9. CDR1 and CDR2 (germline): PRHDT, FYEKMQ (reference sequence). This CDR3 is 15 amino acids long.

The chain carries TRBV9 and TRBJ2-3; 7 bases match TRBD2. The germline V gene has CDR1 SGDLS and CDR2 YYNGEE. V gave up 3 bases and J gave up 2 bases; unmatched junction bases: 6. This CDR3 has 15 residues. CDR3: CASSAGGSYTDTQYF. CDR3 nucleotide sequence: TGTGCCAGCAGCGCCGGGGGGTCCTACACAGATACGCAGTATTTT.

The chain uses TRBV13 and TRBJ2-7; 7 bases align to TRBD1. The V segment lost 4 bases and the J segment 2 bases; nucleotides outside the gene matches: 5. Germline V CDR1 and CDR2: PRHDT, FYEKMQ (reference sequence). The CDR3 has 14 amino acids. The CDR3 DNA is TGTGCCAGCAGCTCCTGGACAGGAGCCTACGAGCAGTACTTC. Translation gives CASSSWTGAYEQYF.

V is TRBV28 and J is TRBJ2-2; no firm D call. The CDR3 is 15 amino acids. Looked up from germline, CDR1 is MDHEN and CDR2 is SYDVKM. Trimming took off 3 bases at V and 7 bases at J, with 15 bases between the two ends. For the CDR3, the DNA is TGTGCCAGCAGTTTGCCCCAGGAACTAAACGGGGAGCTGTTTTTT. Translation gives CASSLPQELNGELFF.